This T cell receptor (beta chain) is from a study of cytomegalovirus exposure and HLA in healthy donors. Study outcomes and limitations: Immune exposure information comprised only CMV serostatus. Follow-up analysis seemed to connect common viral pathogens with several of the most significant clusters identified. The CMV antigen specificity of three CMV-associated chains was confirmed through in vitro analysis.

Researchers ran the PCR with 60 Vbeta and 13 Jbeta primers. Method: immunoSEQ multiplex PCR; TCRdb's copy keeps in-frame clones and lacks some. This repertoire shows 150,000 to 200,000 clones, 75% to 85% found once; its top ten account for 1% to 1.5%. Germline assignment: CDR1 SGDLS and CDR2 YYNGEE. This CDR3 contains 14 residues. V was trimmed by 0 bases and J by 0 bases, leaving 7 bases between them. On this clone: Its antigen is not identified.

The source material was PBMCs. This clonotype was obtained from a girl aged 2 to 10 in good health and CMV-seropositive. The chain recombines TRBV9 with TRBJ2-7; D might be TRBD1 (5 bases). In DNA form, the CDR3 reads TGTGCCAGCAGCGTAGTAGGGGACTCCTACGAGCAGTACTTC. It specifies CASSVVGDSYEQYF.